This record looks at one T cell receptor (beta chain) sequence and its context. The antigen it recognizes is unknown. Within one base of it there is no much larger clone, and no base qualities were kept. The data originate from a study of blood T cell repertoires in COVID-19 (dated by TCRdb to about 2020). Concerning the study at large: Samples from collaborators originated in the United States, Italy and Spain and spanned both the acute and convalescent phases of COVID-19. Where available, HLA class I and class II types were taken from metadata supplied by the sample provider and were not determined by assay-based typing. The repertoires were released in a freely available public database intended as a resource for research on the immune response to SARS-CoV-2. The samples were drawn from two sources: the first 160 participants of the ongoing ImmuneRACE study, and 1,254 subjects contributed by 6 global collaborators. Deeply sampled blood TCRbeta repertoires from subjects exposed to, actively infected with, or recovered from COVID-19 were included in the dataset. A de-identified subject ID, COVID-19 status, age in years and sex were almost always included in the sample metadata. The material from the prospective study consisted of cDNA or gDNA derived from T cells, B-cell-depleted T cells, or PBMCs. Points the paper makes about the study in general: How much clinical and demographic metadata was included differed by source and by participant, and the metadata was provided uncurated.

TCRbeta CDR3 regions were amplified from genomic DNA by means of the immunoSEQ Assay, a bias-controlled multiplex PCR. The published analysis was carried out like this. Within the assay, amplification of reference gene primers was used to estimate how many nucleated cells each sample contained. Sequence reads were collapsed and filtered to measure the absolute abundance of every unique TCRbeta CDR3 rearrangement. For each sample, productive Simpson clonality was calculated as the square root of Simpson's diversity index over productive rearrangements. TCRdb provides this immuneACCESS table in a form limited to in-frame rearrangements. Some clones are lacking; in checked studies, under half of them reflect an unresolved V gene, and why the rest are absent is not known. V and J calls and clone size are copied from that table; D and trimming were computed from the DNA. For this sample there are about 400,000 clones; more than 85% appear just once. In total, the top ten clones hold 2.5% to 3% of the sample.

V lost 6 bases and J lost 3 bases, and the count of bases not matched to a germline gene is 3. The CDR3 holds 13 amino acids from the cysteine to the phenylalanine. Only the CDR3 portion is preserved as DNA: 39 bases, with reading frame beginning at the first base. The germline V gene sets CDR1 to MNHEY and CDR2 to SVGAGI. In the prospective study, participants were roughly 18 to 95 years old, resided in 25 or so geographic areas of the United States, and were enrolled through a virtual design. To assign participants to cohorts, the prospective study relied on clinical history that participants themselves reported in a screening survey and a study questionnaire. Recovered participants in ImmuneRACE Cohort 3 were defined by two consecutive negative NP/OP PCR tests, clearance by a healthcare professional, or resolution of symptoms. In the prospective study, whole blood, serum and a nasopharyngeal or oropharyngeal swab were collected from each participant by mobile phlebotomists. Over an approximately 2-month period, participants in the prospective study had the option of providing additional blood draws and questionnaires. Blood samples from the prospective study were shipped frozen or at room temperature prior to DNA extraction.

The sequence was obtained from a woman in her twenties or thirties who had recovered from COVID-19. The chain joins TRBV6-5 to TRBJ1-2, and 8 junctional nucleotides match TRBD1. The specimen was PBMCs or T cells enriched from blood (not recorded which). In nucleotide form, the sequence is TGTGCCAGCAGGCCGACAGGGGACTATGGCTACACCTTC. Its product reads: CASRPTGDYGYTF.